Listed below are T cell receptor beta chains from one sample, sequenced in a study of shared clonotypes between healthy human individuals. Only in-frame clones appear in the TCRdb table, and some are missing; sequencing was by immunoSEQ multiplex PCR. The sample records approximately 2.5 million clones, approximately 92% being singletons. The sequencing input was naive CD4+ T cells sorted from blood. These receptors were obtained from a man younger than 30 in good health. Each CDR3 is given with its conserved first and last residue. D genes are given only for firm matches. Clone size is given for some rows only: seen once, a few or many times, or a class if the clone is expanded.

NA	TRBV5-1	15	TRBJ1-5	NA	CASSLGSQENQPQHF	TGCGCCAGCAGCTTGGGATCGCAGGAAAATCAGCCCCAGCATTTT
few	TRBV6-5	13	TRBJ1-5	TRBD1	CASSRGQYQPQHF	TGTGCCAGCAGCAGGGGGCAATATCAGCCCCAGCATTTT
NA	TRBV7-8	16	TRBJ2-1	NA	CASSRGLTSSYNEQFF	TGTGCCAGCAGCCGTGGACTCACCAGCTCCTACAATGAGCAGTTCTTC
NA	TRBV7-2	14	TRBJ2-7	TRBD1	CASSPGTGPYEQYF	TGTGCCAGCAGCCCCGGGACAGGACCCTACGAGCAGTACTTC
NA	TRBV18	13	TRBJ1-1	NA	CASSSSFLTEAFF	TGTGCCAGCTCATCCTCTTTTCTCACTGAAGCTTTCTTT
NA	TRBV6-5	14	TRBJ2-7	TRBD1	CASRPGQGIYEQYF	TGTGCCAGCAGGCCGGGACAGGGGATCTACGAGCAGTACTTC
NA	TRBV5-8	15	TRBJ1-2	NA	CASSLDKGYSGGYTF	TGTGCCAGCAGCTTAGATAAAGGATATTCGGGAGGCTACACCTTC
NA	TRBV27	15	TRBJ2-3	NA	CASSLSFLAAGTQYF	TGTGCCAGCAGTTTATCGTTCCTAGCTGCTGGTACGCAGTATTTT
NA	TRBV5-6	14	TRBJ2-2	NA	CASSFGLDSGELFF	TGTGCCAGCAGCTTTGGACTCGATTCCGGGGAGCTGTTTTTT
NA	TRBV30	19	TRBJ2-2	TRBD2	CAWSGHRTSGRVMTGELFF	TGTGCCTGGAGTGGGCACAGGACTAGCGGGAGGGTGATGACCGGGGAGCTGTTTTTT
NA	TRBV7-2	17	TRBJ2-7	NA	CASSLTSGSLGAYEQYF	TGTGCCAGCAGCTTAACTTCGGGCTCCCTCGGAGCCTACGAGCAGTACTTC
NA	TRBV2	15	TRBJ2-1	TRBD1	CASRIDRGSYNEQFF	TGTGCCAGCAGAATCGACAGGGGCTCCTACAATGAGCAGTTCTTC
once	TRBV11-2	13	TRBJ2-1	NA	CASSQDRYNEQFF	TGTGCCAGCAGCCAAGACCGTTACAATGAGCAGTTCTTC
NA	TRBV2	14	TRBJ1-1	NA	CASTQDGEWAEAFF	TGTGCCAGCACCCAAGACGGGGAGTGGGCTGAAGCTTTCTTT
NA	TRBV11-2	16	TRBJ1-1	NA	CASSLVGGPKNTEAFF	TGTGCCAGCAGCTTAGTCGGGGGGCCAAAGAACACTGAAGCTTTCTTT
NA	TRBV5-5	20	TRBJ2-7	TRBD1	CASSRTGGQASSSPLGRQYF	TGTGCCAGCAGCCGTACGGGTGGACAGGCATCCTCATCCCCCCTCGGGCGGCAGTACTTC
NA	TRBV4-3	15	TRBJ2-7	TRBD2	CASSRYDGGAYEQYF	TGCGCCAGCAGCCGATACGACGGGGGGGCCTACGAGCAGTACTTC
NA	TRBV7-9	15	TRBJ2-2	NA	CASSSARGQGGELFF	TGTGCCAGCTCCTCGGCCCGGGGGCAAGGCGGGGAGCTGTTTTTT
NA	TRBV9	15	TRBJ2-3	NA	CASSVVGVGSDTQYF	TGTGCCAGCAGCGTAGTGGGCGTTGGATCGGATACGCAGTATTTT
NA	TRBV11-2	17	TRBJ1-6	TRBD1	CASSLVPGQATISPLHF	TGTGCCAGCAGCTTAGTTCCCGGACAGGCCACGATATCACCCCTCCACTTT
NA	TRBV6-5	13	TRBJ1-4	NA	CASSYSQGEKLFF	TGTGCCAGCAGTTACTCGCAGGGGGAAAAACTGTTTTTT
NA	TRBV5-1	14	TRBJ2-5	NA	CASSRQGSQETQYF	TGCGCCAGCAGCCGCCAGGGCTCGCAAGAGACCCAGTACTTC
NA	TRBV5-1	15	TRBJ2-5	TRBD2	CASSLAAGGGETQYF	TGCGCCAGCAGCTTGGCGGCGGGAGGCGGCGAGACCCAGTACTTC
NA	TRBV5-1	14	TRBJ2-5	NA	CASSLGVKRETQYF	TGCGCCAGCAGCTTGGGGGTTAAACGGGAGACCCAGTACTTC
NA	TRBV7-9	14	TRBJ2-6	NA	CASRKVSGANVLTF	TGTGCCAGCAGAAAGGTGTCTGGGGCCAACGTCCTGACTTTC
NA	TRBV5-1	13	TRBJ1-1	TRBD1	CASSRTGESEAFF	TGCGCCAGCAGCCGCACAGGGGAGAGTGAAGCTTTCTTT
NA	TRBV6-5	16	TRBJ2-7	NA	CASSYSGGMSSYEQYF	TGTGCCAGCAGTTACTCTGGGGGGATGAGCTCCTACGAGCAGTACTTC
NA	TRBV5-4	14	TRBJ2-5	NA	CASTSGVLRETQYF	TGTGCCAGCACCTCCGGGGTTCTGAGGGAGACCCAGTACTTC
NA	TRBV12-5	10	TRBJ1-2	NA	CASGSIRSLF	TGTGCTAGTGGTTCGATTCGTTCCCTCTTC
NA	TRBV9	14	TRBJ1-4	NA	CASSEGILGEKLFF	TGTGCCAGCAGCGAAGGGATATTGGGAGAAAAACTGTTTTTT
once	TRBV28	14	TRBJ2-7	NA	CASSLGGGTGEQYF	TGTGCCAGCAGTTTAGGCGGGGGCACGGGCGAGCAGTACTTC
NA	TRBV5-1	15	TRBJ2-3	TRBD2	CASSRTSGRFDTQYF	TGCGCCAGCAGCCGGACTAGCGGGAGATTCGATACGCAGTATTTT
NA	TRBV7-8	16	TRBJ1-5	NA	CASSPNRWDNNQPQHF	TGTGCCAGCAGCCCCAACAGGTGGGACAACAATCAGCCCCAGCATTTT
NA	TRBV5-1	15	TRBJ2-1	TRBD2	CASSVGGKGLDEQFF	TGCGCCAGCAGCGTGGGAGGGAAAGGATTGGATGAGCAGTTCTTC
NA	TRBV7-9	15	TRBJ1-6	NA	CASSLGGGYNSPLHF	TGTGCCAGCAGCTTAGGCGGAGGTTATAATTCACCCCTCCACTTT
NA	TRBV18	14	TRBJ1-6	NA	CASSPNRQSSPLHF	TGTGCCAGCTCACCCAATCGGCAGAGTTCACCCCTCCACTTT
NA	TRBV20-1	11	TRBJ1-4	NA	CSARLRAELFF	TGCAGTGCTAGATTAAGAGCGGAACTGTTTTTT
NA	TRBV2	15	TRBJ1-2	TRBD1	CASSERQGVRYGYTF	TGTGCCAGCAGTGAAAGGCAGGGGGTTCGATATGGCTACACCTTC
NA	TRBV27	16	TRBJ2-1	NA	CASSLFPGPLVNEQFF	TGTGCCAGCAGTTTATTCCCGGGACCACTGGTGAATGAGCAGTTCTTC
once	TRBV7-2	14	TRBJ1-5	NA	CASSPTTGDQPQHF	TGTGCCAGCAGCCCAACGACAGGAGATCAGCCCCAGCATTTT
once	TRBV10-3	16	TRBJ2-1	NA	CAISESADSSYNEQFF	TGTGCCATCAGTGAGTCGGCGGACAGCTCCTACAATGAGCAGTTCTTC
NA	TRBV5-4	14	TRBJ2-3	NA	CASSNGDFTDTQYF	TGTGCCAGCAGCAACGGGGATTTCACAGATACGCAGTATTTT
NA	TRBV28	15	TRBJ2-5	NA	CASGPETAYQETQYF	TGTGCCTCAGGACCAGAGACAGCCTACCAAGAGACCCAGTACTTC
NA	TRBV7-2	16	TRBJ2-1	TRBD1	CASSLGGQGVYNEQFF	TGTGCCAGCAGCTTAGGGGGCCAGGGGGTCTACAATGAGCAGTTCTTC
NA	TRBV10-3	13	TRBJ2-7	NA	CAISTGATYEQYF	TGTGCCATCAGTACAGGAGCCACCTACGAGCAGTACTTC
NA	TRBV5-1	16	TRBJ2-3	TRBD1	CASSLGQGVWVDTQYF	TGCGCCAGCAGCTTAGGACAGGGGGTCTGGGTAGATACGCAGTATTTT
NA	TRBV19	20	TRBJ2-1	TRBD2	CASSIAELAGVLSSYNEQFF	TGTGCCAGTAGTATCGCGGAACTAGCGGGAGTCCTGAGCTCCTACAATGAGCAGTTCTTC
NA	TRBV7-9	14	TRBJ2-1	TRBD2	CASSLTSGRQEQFF	TGTGCCAGCAGCTTGACTAGCGGAAGACAGGAGCAGTTCTTC
NA	TRBV6-5	15	TRBJ1-4	NA	CASRRNGQNHEKLFF	TGTGCCAGCAGGCGTAACGGACAGAATCATGAAAAACTGTTTTTT
NA	TRBV28	12	TRBJ2-7	NA	CASRNPQGEQYF	TGTGCCAGCAGGAACCCACAGGGCGAGCAGTACTTC
NA	TRBV12-5	12	TRBJ2-7	NA	CASGLELYEQYF	TGTGCTAGTGGTTTGGAACTCTACGAGCAGTACTTC
NA	TRBV5-4	14	TRBJ2-7	NA	CASSLEAGSLEQYF	TGTGCCAGCAGCTTGGAGGCAGGGAGTCTCGAGCAGTACTTC
NA	TRBV4-2	14	TRBJ2-2	NA	CASSQEGNTGELFF	TGTGCCAGCAGCCAAGAGGGGAACACCGGGGAGCTGTTTTTT
NA	TRBV5-4	15	TRBJ1-1	NA	CASSVDSIMNTEAFF	TGTGCCAGCAGCGTGGACAGCATCATGAACACTGAAGCTTTCTTT